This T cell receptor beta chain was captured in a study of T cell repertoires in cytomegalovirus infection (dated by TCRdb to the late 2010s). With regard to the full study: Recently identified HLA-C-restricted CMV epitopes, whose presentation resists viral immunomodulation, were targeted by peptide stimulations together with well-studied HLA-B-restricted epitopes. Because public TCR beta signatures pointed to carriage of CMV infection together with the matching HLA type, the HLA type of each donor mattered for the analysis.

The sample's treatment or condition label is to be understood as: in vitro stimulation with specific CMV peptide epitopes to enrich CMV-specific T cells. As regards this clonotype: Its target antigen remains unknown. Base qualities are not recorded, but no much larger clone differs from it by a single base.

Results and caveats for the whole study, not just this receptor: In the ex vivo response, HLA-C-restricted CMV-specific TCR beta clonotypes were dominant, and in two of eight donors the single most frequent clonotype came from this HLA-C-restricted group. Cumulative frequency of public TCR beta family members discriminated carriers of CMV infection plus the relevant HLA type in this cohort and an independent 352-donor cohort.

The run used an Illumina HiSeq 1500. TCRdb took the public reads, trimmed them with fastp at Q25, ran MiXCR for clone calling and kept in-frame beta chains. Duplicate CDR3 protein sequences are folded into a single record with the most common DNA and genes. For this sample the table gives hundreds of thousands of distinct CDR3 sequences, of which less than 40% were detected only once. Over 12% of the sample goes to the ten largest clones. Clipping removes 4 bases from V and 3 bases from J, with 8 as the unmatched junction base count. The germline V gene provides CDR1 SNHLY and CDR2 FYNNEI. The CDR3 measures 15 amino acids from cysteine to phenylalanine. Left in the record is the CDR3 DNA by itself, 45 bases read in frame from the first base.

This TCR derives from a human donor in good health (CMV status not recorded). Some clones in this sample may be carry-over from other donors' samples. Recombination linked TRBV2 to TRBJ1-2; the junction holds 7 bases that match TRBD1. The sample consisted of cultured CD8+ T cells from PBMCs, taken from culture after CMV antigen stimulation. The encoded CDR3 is CASSVPDRDDYGYTF. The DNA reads TGTGCCAGCAGTGTCCCCGACAGGGACGACTATGGCTACACCTTC.